This T cell receptor delta chain originates from a study of Vδ1+ human thymocytes. Sequences come from RNA converted to cDNA by reverse transcription. Pooled V-gene forward primers with one constant-region reverse primer generated the CDR3 amplicons by multiplex PCR. TCRdb re-processed the multiplex PCR reads using CATT. There are 70,000 or so delta-chain clones in the sample; around 34% occur only once, and around 0.3% lies in the top ten. In regard to this clone: Its antigen is not known.

Study-wide results and limits: Thymic TRG and TRD repertoires appeared highly polyclonal, with Gaussian CDR3 length distributions. Many TRG clonotypes were shared between donors; TRD repertoires were essentially private. The authors advised highly purified populations and single-cell validation.

V lost 3 bases, J lost 2 bases, and 27 bases stayed unmatched. Germline V gene sequence: CDR1 TSWWSYY, CDR2 QGS. This CDR3 has 23 amino acids. Alphabeta T cells were depleted, then CD3+ Vdelta1+ Vdelta2- thymocytes were FACS-sorted. This receptor was obtained from a boy less than two years old who had congenital heart surgery. The genes are TRDV1 and TRDJ1, with 10 bases matching TRDD3. Sequencing was done on a sample of Vdelta1+ gamma-delta thymocytes from the thymus. Regarding subset: FACS-sorted CD3+ TCRalphabeta- TCRVdelta1+ TCRVdelta2- thymocytes. The CDR3 region is CALGDSRVLLKGDTPQRTDKLIF. The CDR3 nucleotides are TGTGCTCTTGGGGACTCGAGAGTCCTCCTAAAGGGGGATACGCCCCAGAGGACCGATAAACTCATCTTT.